The 31 T cell receptor beta chains presented below share a single source sample, sequenced in a study of blood T cell repertoires in COVID-19. The protocol was immunoSEQ multiplex PCR, while the TCRdb copy is restricted to in-frame clones and leaves out a portion. The sample lists 150,000 to 200,000 clones, roughly four fifths seen once, with 10% to 15% in the top ten. Material for sequencing was peripheral blood. These receptor sequences come from a woman of 80 years or more with COVID-19, enrolled during active disease.

This sequence joins TRBV28 and TRBJ2-3; no definite D call. Germline V gene sequence: CDR1 MDHEN, CDR2 SYDVKM. The V gene lost 6 bases and the J gene lost 0 bases, with 4 bases spanning the gap. The CDR3 loop spans 12 amino acids. Here the CDR3 reads CASSYSTDTQYF. The CDR3, as DNA: TGTGCCAGCAGCTATAGCACAGATACGCAGTATTTT.

The chain carries TRBV18 and TRBJ2-7; TRBD2 matches 12 bases. The J segment lost 2 bases and the V segment lost 4 bases, leaving 3 bases of the junction unmatched. The CDR3 has 15 residues. Germline V gene sequence: CDR1 KGHSH, CDR2 LQKENI. The CDR3 nucleotides are TGTGCCAGCTCACTCGGACTAGCGGGGACCTACGAGCAGTACTTC. Amino acids: CASSLGLAGTYEQYF.

J is TRBJ2-1 and V is TRBV28; possibly TRBD2 for D (5 bases). Germline V gene lookup returns CDR1 MDHEN and CDR2 SYDVKM. With 1 base removed from V and 7 bases from J, the gap between germline ends came to 5 bases. The CDR3 runs 12 residues. CDR3 in DNA: TGTGCCAGCAGTTTATCGGGGAATGAGCAGTTCTTC. As protein: CASSLSGNEQFF.

The chain has TRBV21-1 and TRBJ2-5; no DNA check was done on the table's D call, TRBD2. TRBV21-1 constitutes a pseudogene. This CDR3 spans 13 amino acids. The CDR3 nucleotides read TGTGCCAGCAGCAAGACTGTAGAGGAGACCCAGTACTTC. Translated, it gives CASSKTVEETQYF.

The chain couples TRBV18 to TRBJ1-1; 11 bases line up with TRBD1. The CDR3 covers 14 residues. Germline CDR1 reads KGHSH; CDR2 reads LQKENI. The V and J ends lost 5 bases and 7 bases, in that order; junction bases with no gene match: 6. The CDR3 nucleotides are TGTGCCAGCTCAACTATGGGACAGGGGGATGAAGCTTTCTTT. Protein product: CASSTMGQGDEAFF.

This clone came up a few times. The chain links TRBV18 to TRBJ1-1; possible D gene TRBD1, 5 bases. The CDR3 sequence is 16 residues long. V was clipped by 5 bases and J by 0 bases, with 16 bases between them. Germline CDR1 reads KGHSH; CDR2 reads LQKENI. CDR3 in amino acids: CASSSSHGAMNTEAFF. CDR3 DNA: TGTGCCAGCTCATCTTCCCATGGGGCAATGAACACTGAAGCTTTCTTT.

The CDR3 DNA sequence: TGTGCCAGTAGTCCCGGACTCGGGTTAGTCGGGGAGCTGTTTTTT. Protein sequence: CASSPGLGLVGELFF. The V gene is TRBV19, the J gene TRBJ2-2; a possible D gene is TRBD2 (5 bases). Trimming removed 5 bases at V and 7 bases at J, with 17 bases between. This CDR3 is 15 amino acids long. Germline lookup yields CDR1 LNHDA and CDR2 SQIVND (reference sequence).

This rearrangement joins TRBV29-1 to TRBJ1-1, with TRBD1 as a possible D gene (6 bases). The germline CDR1 and CDR2 sequences are SQVTM and ANQGSEA. V gave up 4 bases and J gave up 7 bases, with 13 bases separating them. This CDR3 spans 12 amino acids. The CDR3 region has the DNA TGCAGCGTTGCAGGGGCGTCGATTGAAGCTTTCTTT. Its translation is CSVAGASIEAFF.

The chain is built from TRBV5-8 and TRBJ1-2; 7 nucleotides agree with TRBD1. V dropped 2 bases and J dropped 8; count of bases not matched to a gene: 3. The CDR3 sequence is 12 residues long. The germline V gene has CDR1 SGHTS and CDR2 YDEGEE. CDR3 bases: TGTGCCAGCAGCTTCGACAGGGTCGGCTACACCTTC. Its translation: CASSFDRVGYTF.

The J gene is TRBJ1-3, the V gene TRBV13; D is unresolved. Trimming pared 8 bases from V and 7 bases from J, leaving 15 bases between. Germline values: CDR1 PRHDT, CDR2 FYEKMQ (reference sequence). The CDR3 runs 13 residues. CDR3 amino acids: CASQRLTLNTIYF. The CDR3, as DNA: TGTGCCAGCCAAAGGTTGACTCTCAACACCATATATTTT.

This clone was detected only once. This chain joins TRBV7-2 and TRBJ2-3; D unclear. Germline assignment: CDR1 SGHTA and CDR2 FQGNSA. The V end was cut by 1 base, the J end by 0 bases, with 8 bases between. This CDR3 has 15 residues. The CDR3 is CASSLGAHSTDTQYF. The CDR3 DNA reads TGTGCCAGCAGCTTAGGGGCACATAGCACAGATACGCAGTATTTT.

CDR3 nucleotide sequence: TGTGCCAGCAGCTTAAGTCGTAGCGCAGGACTCTCTGGAAACACCATATATTTT. This translates into CASSLSRSAGLSGNTIYF. This rearrangement joins TRBV7-9 to TRBJ1-3, with D hard to call. This CDR3 spans 18 amino acids. The germline V gene encodes CDR1 SEHNR and CDR2 FQNEAQ (reference sequence). V was clipped by 2 bases and J by 0 bases, with 17 bases between them.

This chain connects TRBV5-4 to TRBJ1-1; TRBD1 matches at 10 bases. The J segment lost 0 bases and the V segment lost 9 bases, leaving 8 bases of the junction unmatched. The CDR3 is made up of 15 amino acids. CDR1 is SGHNT and CDR2 is YYREEE in the germline V gene (reference sequence). The CDR3 nucleotides are TGTGCCACACGGACAGGGGGAAGAATGAACACTGAAGCTTTCTTT. Translating gives CATRTGGRMNTEAFF.

V usage is TRBV7-9 and J usage is TRBJ2-4, with D tentatively TRBD1 (5 bases). The CDR3 is made up of 13 amino acids. V shed 5 bases and J shed 6 bases, with 11 bases lying between them. CDR1 and CDR2 from the germline V gene are SEHNR and FQNEAQ (reference sequence). Here the CDR3 reads CASSAPDRNIQYF. The CDR3 DNA sequence: TGTGCCAGCAGCGCCCCTGACAGAAACATTCAGTACTTC.

CDR3: CSVVQGSISGYTF. Written as DNA, the CDR3 is TGCAGCGTTGTCCAGGGGAGCATAAGTGGCTACACCTTC. The chain employs TRBV29-1 and TRBJ1-2; possibly TRBD1 for D (6 bases). V lost 4 bases to trimming and J lost 7 bases, with 16 bases between them. Germline values: CDR1 SQVTM, CDR2 ANQGSEA. The length of the CDR3 is 13 residues.

This chain joins TRBV6-5 and TRBJ1-2; perhaps TRBD1 as D (5 bases). From germline, CDR1 is MNHEY and CDR2 SVGAGI. V lost 10 bases and J 7 bases, leaving 19 bases between the germline ends. CDR3 length: 13 amino acids. The CDR3 nucleotides are TGTGCCACCCACGAATCAGGGAGGGGTGGCTACACCTTC. Translation gives CATHESGRGGYTF.

The chain is built from TRBV9 and TRBJ2-3, with 10 bases identical to TRBD2. The length of the CDR3 is 14 residues. Per the germline V gene, CDR1 is SGDLS and CDR2 is YYNGEE. V lost 4 bases to trimming and J lost 3 bases; unmatched junction nucleotides: 2. This chain's CDR3 is CASSPSGGTDTQYF. CDR3 nucleotides: TGTGCCAGCAGCCCTAGCGGGGGAACAGATACGCAGTATTTT.

The rearrangement links TRBV27 to TRBJ2-1, with 10 nucleotides matching TRBD1. The junction had 11 bases not matched to a gene; V was cut back by 5 bases and J by 4 bases. Germline-derived CDR1 and CDR2 are MNHEY and SMNVEV (reference sequence). This CDR3 comprises 17 residues. CDR3 sequence: CASSPELRTGGYNEQFF. CDR3 bases: TGTGCCAGCAGTCCCGAGTTGCGGACAGGGGGTTACAATGAGCAGTTCTTC.

V is TRBV6-2 or TRBV6-3 and J is TRBJ2-2; 8 positions match TRBD2. The length of the CDR3 is 15 residues. The germline CDR1 and CDR2 sequences are MNHEY and SVGEGT. Trimming at V came to 2 bases and at J to 1 base, leaving 0 bases not matched to a gene. CDR3 sequence reads: CASSYTSGNTGELFF. CDR3 DNA sequence: TGTGCCAGCAGTTACACTAGCGGGAACACCGGGGAGCTGTTTTTT.

This rearrangement joins TRBV5-4 to TRBJ2-3, with 8 bases identical to TRBD2. The CDR3 has 15 residues. Trimming removed 3 bases from V and 1 base from J; junction bases left unmatched: 4. CDR1 and CDR2 (germline): SGHNT, YYREEE (reference sequence). The DNA of the CDR3 is TGTGCCAGCAGCTCCGGACTAGCCGGCACAGATACGCAGTATTTT. It specifies CASSSGLAGTDTQYF.

This clone was seen only a few times. V is TRBV6-1 and J is TRBJ1-2; D perhaps matches TRBD1 (6 bases). CDR3 length equals 14 residues. Looked up from germline, CDR1 is MNHNS and CDR2 is SASEGT. V lost 2 bases to trimming and J lost 6 bases, with 13 bases between them. In DNA form, the CDR3 reads TGTGCCAGCAGTGAACCATGGACAGTACATGGCTACACCTTC. Translation: CASSEPWTVHGYTF.

The J gene is TRBJ2-7, the V gene TRBV27; 11 nucleotides match TRBD2. The CDR3 consists of 14 residues. Germline V gives CDR1 MNHEY, CDR2 SMNVEV (reference sequence). With 4 bases clipped from V and 4 bases from J, the junction kept 3 bases outside the gene matches. The CDR3 DNA sequence: TGTGCCAGCAGTTCACTAGCGGGGGCGTACGAGCAGTACTTC. It is translated as CASSSLAGAYEQYF.

The rearrangement links TRBV5-4 to TRBJ2-7; possible D gene TRBD1, 6 bases. V was shortened by 2 bases and J by 2 bases, with 11 bases between the two germline ends. Germline V gene lookup returns CDR1 SGHNT and CDR2 YYREEE (reference sequence). The CDR3 consists of 14 residues. The CDR3 coding sequence is TGTGCCAGCAGCTTTTGGACAGCACCCTACGAGCAGTACTTC. Its protein product is CASSFWTAPYEQYF.

The V and J genes are TRBV6-5 and TRBJ1-1; possibly TRBD1 for D (6 bases). V dropped 5 bases and J dropped 11 bases, with 15 bases sitting between them. Per the germline V gene, CDR1 is MNHEY and CDR2 is SVGAGI. The CDR3 covers 12 residues. CDR3 sequence reads: CASSTKTGMAFF. CDR3 nucleotides: TGTGCCAGCAGTACCAAAACAGGGATGGCTTTCTTT.

This chain joins TRBV3-1 (or the pseudogene TRBV3-2) and TRBJ2-1; a possible D gene is TRBD1 (7 bases). CDR1 and CDR2 from the germline V gene are LGHDT and YNNKEL (reference sequence). CDR3 size: 15 residues. V was cut by 4 bases and J by 3 bases, with 13 bases left in between. The DNA of the CDR3 is TGTGCCAGCAGCCCCCGGGGGACAGACTACAATGAGCAGTTCTTC. Protein: CASSPRGTDYNEQFF.

V and J are TRBV28 and TRBJ1-4; TRBD1 matches 7 bases. The CDR3 contains 14 residues. CDR1 is MDHEN, CDR2 SYDVKM, per germline. Germline trimming cut 5 bases from V and 8 bases from J; bases unmatched to any gene: 8. CDR3 bases: TGTGCCAGCAGTAAACAGGGGATTGAAGAAAAACTGTTTTTT. Amino acids: CASSKQGIEEKLFF.

This clone has only one observation. V usage is TRBV10-3 and J usage is TRBJ1-2, with 7 bases fitting TRBD1. With V trimmed by 2 bases and J by 5 bases, 11 bases remained unmatched. CDR1 ENHRY and CDR2 SYGVKD come from the germline V gene. The CDR3 length is 16 residues. The CDR3 sequence: CAISETRQGFGYGYTF. Here the CDR3 DNA reads TGTGCCATCAGTGAGACCCGACAGGGTTTCGGATATGGCTACACCTTC.

The chain uses TRBV12-3 or TRBV12-4 and TRBJ2-2; 7 nucleotides align to TRBD1. After removal of 5 bases from V and 6 bases from J, the junction contained 3 bases not matched to a gene. This CDR3 has 13 amino acids. As DNA, the CDR3 is TGTGCCAGCAGTCCCACAGGGGCCGGGGAGCTGTTTTTT. Residues: CASSPTGAGELFF.

This clone was counted a single time. V is TRBV30 and J is TRBJ2-2; D is unresolved. The CDR3 totals 14 residues. Deletions cut 3 bases from V and 2 bases from J, with 10 bases between. Germline assignment: CDR1 GTSNPN and CDR2 SVGIG (reference sequence). The CDR3 DNA sequence: TGTGCCTGGAGGAGCAAACGAAACACCGGGGAGCTGTTTTTT. Its translation is CAWRSKRNTGELFF.

J is TRBJ1-1 and V is TRBV12-3 or TRBV12-4; D remains unclear. The CDR3 covers 12 residues. V lost 6 bases to trimming and J lost 6 bases, with 11 bases between them. Here the CDR3 DNA reads TGTGCCAGCAGCTTTGGGCCAGCTGAAGCTTTCTTT. Its protein is CASSFGPAEAFF.

This clone was counted once. The CDR3 DNA follows: TGTGCCAGCAGCTTCTCCCAGGGTATCTCCTACGAGCAGTACTTC. Amino acids: CASSFSQGISYEQYF. The chain has TRBV11-2 and TRBJ2-7; tentative D call: TRBD1 (5 bases). The length of the CDR3 is 15 residues. Germline loops: CDR1 SGHAT, CDR2 FQNNGV. Trimming removed 3 bases from V and 0 bases from J, with 12 bases in between. Full variable domain (rest looked up from reference TRBV11-2 and TRBJ2-7): EAGVAQSPRYKIIEKRQSVAFWCNPISGHATLYWYQQILGQGPKLLIQFQNNGVVDDSQLPKDRFSAERLKGVDSTLKIQPAKLEDSAVYLCASSFSQGISYEQYFGPGTRLTVT.